This is a list of T cell receptor beta chains from one sample in a study of CD8 T cells in ankylosing spondylitis. From the 5' RACE reads, TCRdb called clonotypes with MiXCR, one entry per CDR3 protein. This sample carries 100,000 to 150,000 distinct CDR3 sequences, around 8.5% of them seen once, and the ten largest clones take 3% to 4%. What was sequenced was blood, either unsorted or a sorted T cell fraction (not recorded which). The source of these receptors is a male donor with ankylosing spondylitis or in good health (not recorded which). Both conserved end residues are part of each CDR3. The order of the fields is CDR3 protein, CDR3 DNA, V gene, D gene, J gene, clone size. A D gene is named only where the DNA matches it firmly. For some rows the clone size is stated as once, few or many, or as a class when expanded; others skip it.

CDR3: CSARAEGQYQETQYF; DNA: TGCAGTGCTAGAGCGGAGGGACAGTACCAAGAGACCCAGTACTTC; V: TRBV20-1; D: NA; J: TRBJ2-5; size: many
CDR3: CASGGGLSPLHF; DNA: TGTGCCAGCGGTGGGGGCCTTTCACCCCTCCACTTT; V: TRBV2; D: NA; J: TRBJ1-6; size: NA
CDR3: CASSAFGTGVRETQYF; DNA: TGTGCCAGCAGCGCCTTCGGGACAGGGGTCAGGGAGACCCAGTACTTC; V: TRBV7-2; D: TRBD1; J: TRBJ2-5; size: few
CDR3: CSARGQSNQPQHF; DNA: TGCAGTGCTAGAGGGCAGAGCAATCAGCCCCAGCATTTT; V: TRBV20-1; D: NA; J: TRBJ1-5; size: many
CDR3: CASSAGLAVYEQYF; DNA: TGTGCCAGCAGCGCGGGACTAGCGGTCTACGAGCAGTACTTC; V: TRBV11-2; D: TRBD2; J: TRBJ2-7; size: few
CDR3: CASSQDLDRLTIIYGYTF; DNA: TGTGCCAGCAGCCAAGATCTTGACCGACTTACTATTATATATGGCTACACCTTC; V: TRBV4-2; D: NA; J: TRBJ1-2; size: many
CDR3: CASSWGDEQFF; DNA: TGTGCCAGCAGCTGGGGAGATGAGCAGTTCTTC; V: TRBV11-2; D: NA; J: TRBJ2-1; size: many
CDR3: CSARDQVGESSYNEQFF; DNA: TGCAGTGCTAGAGATCAGGTTGGCGAGAGCTCCTACAATGAGCAGTTCTTC; V: TRBV20-1; D: NA; J: TRBJ2-1; size: many
CDR3: CSGLESPGSYEQYF; DNA: TGCAGTGGCCTGGAAAGCCCTGGTTCCTACGAGCAGTACTTC; V: TRBV20-1; D: NA; J: TRBJ2-7; size: many
CDR3: CASSLSSDLFGEQFF; DNA: TGTGCCAGCAGTTTATCGAGCGACCTGTTTGGTGAGCAGTTCTTC; V: TRBV27; D: NA; J: TRBJ2-1; size: NA
CDR3: CASSPNSGRAFDEQYF; DNA: TGTGCCAGCAGTCCTAATAGCGGGAGGGCCTTTGACGAGCAGTACTTC; V: TRBV7-8; D: TRBD2; J: TRBJ2-7; size: many
CDR3: CASARDPNYNEQFF; DNA: TGTGCCAGCGCTAGAGACCCTAACTACAATGAGCAGTTCTTC; V: TRBV27; D: NA; J: TRBJ2-1; size: many
CDR3: CSASPAGGRADTQYF; DNA: TGCAGTGCTAGTCCAGCGGGAGGGCGGGCAGATACGCAGTATTTT; V: TRBV20-1; D: TRBD2; J: TRBJ2-3; size: many
CDR3: CASSSGQGDNSPLHF; DNA: TGTGCCAGCAGCAGCGGACAGGGAGATAATTCACCCCTCCACTTT; V: TRBV7-6; D: TRBD1; J: TRBJ1-6; size: NA
CDR3: CASSGDFLAF; DNA: TGTGCCAGCAGTGGGGACTTTTTGGCCTTC; V: TRBV28; D: NA; J: TRBJ2-7; size: many
CDR3: CASSLTWKGFGGYTF; DNA: TGCGCCAGCAGCCTCACCTGGAAGGGGTTCGGTGGCTACACCTTC; V: TRBV4-3; D: NA; J: TRBJ1-2; size: many
CDR3: CASSLGTGNTIYF; DNA: TGTGCCAGCAGCTTGGGGACAGGAAACACCATATATTTT; V: TRBV7-9; D: NA; J: TRBJ1-3; size: NA
CDR3: CSVEVWWLAGGSSPEETQYF; DNA: TGCAGCGTTGAAGTCTGGTGGCTAGCGGGAGGGTCCTCTCCCGAAGAGACCCAGTACTTC; V: TRBV29-1; D: TRBD2; J: TRBJ2-5; size: many
CDR3: CASTTKGPLAKNIQYF; DNA: TGTGCCAGCACCACCAAAGGACCTCTAGCCAAAAACATTCAGTACTTC; V: TRBV28; D: NA; J: TRBJ2-4; size: many
CDR3: CASSQMLAGATGELFF; DNA: TGTGCCAGCAGCCAAATGCTAGCGGGAGCCACCGGGGAGCTGTTTTTT; V: TRBV7-2; D: TRBD2; J: TRBJ2-2; size: few
CDR3: CASRQLDRDNSPLHF; DNA: TGTGCCAGCAGGCAATTGGACAGGGACAATTCACCCCTCCACTTT; V: TRBV28; D: TRBD1; J: TRBJ1-6; size: few
CDR3: CASSQWDRGDEQFF; DNA: TGTGCCAGCAGCCAATGGGACAGGGGGGATGAGCAGTTCTTC; V: TRBV7-9; D: TRBD1; J: TRBJ2-1; size: many
CDR3: CSARDLPGLAGGPADTQYF; DNA: TGCAGTGCTAGAGATCTCCCTGGACTAGCGGGAGGGCCGGCAGATACGCAGTATTTT; V: TRBV20-1; D: TRBD2; J: TRBJ2-3; size: many
CDR3: CATSSGNSYNEQFF; DNA: TGTGCCACCAGTAGCGGGAACTCCTACAATGAGCAGTTCTTC; V: TRBV6-2/TRBV6-3; D: TRBD2; J: TRBJ2-1; size: many
CDR3: CASSLGGPGGGNEQFF; DNA: TGCGCCAGCAGCTTAGGTGGGCCGGGAGGAGGCAATGAGCAGTTCTTC; V: TRBV5-1; D: TRBD2; J: TRBJ2-1; size: NA
CDR3: CASSAPEGPTDTQYF; DNA: TGTGCCAGCAGTGCCCCCGAGGGACCCACAGATACGCAGTATTTT; V: TRBV2; D: NA; J: TRBJ2-3; size: NA
CDR3: CASSLGRLALHLREQYF; DNA: TGTGCCAGCAGTTTAGGAAGACTAGCCCTACACCTTCGCGAGCAGTACTTC; V: TRBV12-3/TRBV12-4; D: TRBD2; J: TRBJ2-7; size: many
CDR3: CASRQGWREGLNEQFF; DNA: TGTGCCAGCAGACAGGGCTGGAGGGAGGGCCTGAATGAGCAGTTCTTC; V: TRBV5-5; D: NA; J: TRBJ2-1; size: many
CDR3: CASSQGPGGARGGTEAFF; DNA: TGCGCCAGCAGCCAAGGTCCCGGGGGGGCGAGGGGCGGCACTGAAGCTTTCTTT; V: TRBV4-1; D: NA; J: TRBJ1-1; size: many
CDR3: CASSQQGGNQPQHF; DNA: TGCGCCAGCAGCCAGCAGGGTGGCAATCAGCCCCAGCATTTT; V: TRBV5-1; D: NA; J: TRBJ1-5; size: NA
CDR3: CASSDTGGQPQHF; DNA: TGTGCCAGCAGCGATACAGGGGGACAGCCCCAGCATTTT; V: TRBV9; D: TRBD1; J: TRBJ1-5; size: many
CDR3: CASSLGAGSFTYEQYF; DNA: TGTGCCAGCAGCTTAGGGGCAGGGAGTTTTACCTACGAGCAGTACTTC; V: TRBV7-9; D: NA; J: TRBJ2-7; size: many
CDR3: CSARDVSSYNEQFF; DNA: TGCAGTGCTAGAGATGTGAGCTCCTACAATGAGCAGTTCTTC; V: TRBV20-1; D: NA; J: TRBJ2-1; size: many
CDR3: CASSPGANYYGYTF; DNA: TGTGCCAGCAGCCCGGGGGCGAACTACTATGGCTACACCTTC; V: TRBV7-9; D: NA; J: TRBJ1-2; size: NA
CDR3: CASSLQRGINEQFF; DNA: TGTGCCAGCAGTTTACAACGGGGAATCAATGAGCAGTTCTTC; V: TRBV28; D: NA; J: TRBJ2-1; size: many
CDR3: CRARAKTKDRDRLYEQYF; DNA: TGCAGGGCTAGAGCCAAAACAAAGGACCGGGACAGGCTCTACGAGCAGTACTTC; V: TRBV20-1; D: TRBD1; J: TRBJ2-7; size: NA
CDR3: CAAAESTGGAPNTGELFF; DNA: TGTGCCGCCGCAGAGTCGACAGGGGGGGCTCCGAACACCGGGGAGCTGTTTTTT; V: TRBV10-3; D: TRBD1; J: TRBJ2-2; size: many